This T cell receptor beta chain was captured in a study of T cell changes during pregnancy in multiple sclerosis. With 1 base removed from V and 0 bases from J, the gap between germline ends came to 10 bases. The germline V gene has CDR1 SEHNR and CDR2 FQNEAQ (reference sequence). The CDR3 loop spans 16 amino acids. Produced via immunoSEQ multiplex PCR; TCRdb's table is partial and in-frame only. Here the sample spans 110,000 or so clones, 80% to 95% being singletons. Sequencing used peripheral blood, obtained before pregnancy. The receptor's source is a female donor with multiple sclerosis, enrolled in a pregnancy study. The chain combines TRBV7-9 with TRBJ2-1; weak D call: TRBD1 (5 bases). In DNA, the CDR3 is TGTGCCAGCAGCTTAGTCAGGGCGCTCTCCTACAATGAGCAGTTCTTC. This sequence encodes CASSLVRALSYNEQFF.